The rows below give T cell receptor beta chains drawn from one sample of a study of T cells expressing NK-cell markers. TCRdb re-called the 5' RACE reads; one entry per CDR3 protein, DNA not given. The ten most abundant clones cover around 1.4% of a sample with roughly 450,000 distinct CDR3 sequences. Sequenced sample: blood T cells: a sorted CD56 or NKG2C T cell subset, CD4+ or CD8+ T cells, or bulk PBMC T cells (not recorded which). These receptors originate from a woman aged 45-65 years in good health. Both conserved end residues are part of each CDR3.

cdr3_aa j_call v_call
CASSPPEGARRGEKLFF TRBJ1-4 TRBV7-9
CASSLWRGVGEKLFF TRBJ1-4 TRBV7-6
CASSLPSWGGSGAEQFF TRBJ2-1 TRBV13
CASIQAVMRSYNEQFF TRBJ2-1 TRBV7-9
CAIRTGLDTDTQYF TRBJ2-3 TRBV10-3
CSAKRGTTHNEQFF TRBJ2-1 TRBV20-1
CASSSYSVRTGNQPQHF TRBJ1-5 TRBV7-9
CAISLLSGDGGYTF TRBJ1-2 TRBV10-3
CASSMAGREAFF TRBJ1-1 TRBV5-5
CASSEKFGVGNTEAFF TRBJ1-1 TRBV10-2
CASILDPHLEAFF TRBJ1-1 TRBV12-3/TRBV12-4
CASSEGYEQYF TRBJ2-7 TRBV10-2
CASSPGTDSLFF TRBJ1-4 TRBV27
CASSLVGSGYTF TRBJ1-2 TRBV11-3
CASSLMGVGELFF TRBJ2-2 TRBV7-8
CASSSGLADSNEQFF TRBJ2-1 TRBV7-3
CASSLDSALGETQYF TRBJ2-5 TRBV5-1
CASSYVGTSTNEQFF TRBJ2-1 TRBV12-3/TRBV12-4
CASSLRGQGGGELFF TRBJ2-2 TRBV12-3/TRBV12-4
CATESDFGTGEGNTIYF TRBJ1-3 TRBV10-3
CASRPITGTANTGELFF TRBJ2-2 TRBV21-1
CASSHDPLVETNEQFF TRBJ2-1 TRBV3-1
CSASELAGVDEQFF TRBJ2-1 TRBV20-1
CASSGTGLLYEQYF TRBJ2-7 TRBV25-1
CATSRGRSDTQYF TRBJ2-3 TRBV15
CASSQELAGARETQYF TRBJ2-5 TRBV3-1
CASSLSGRTDTQYF TRBJ2-3 TRBV7-3
CASRTRLAGVGTDTQYF TRBJ2-3 TRBV2
CSAWKGANQPQHF TRBJ1-5 TRBV20-1
CASTQMASGSNEQFF TRBJ2-1 TRBV19
CASRSGRVGNEQFF TRBJ2-1 TRBV6-1
CSARAPPDRVQPQHF TRBJ1-5 TRBV20-1
CASSEFPGNRNEKLFF TRBJ1-4 TRBV5-1
CASSPPGGTRSRREQFF TRBJ2-1 TRBV5-1
CASSPDSRVNTEAFF TRBJ1-1 TRBV12-3/TRBV12-4
CSIVQDRGRLTGELFF TRBJ2-2 TRBV29-1
CASSLGTGKAFF TRBJ1-1 TRBV12-3/TRBV12-4
CASSFLAGSTYNEQFF TRBJ2-1 TRBV11-2
CASSQNRDSSSPLHF TRBJ1-6 TRBV3-1
CASSLGGFAGGLASSYNEQFF TRBJ2-1 TRBV5-1
CASSLERGANYGYTF TRBJ1-2 TRBV5-1
CASSLGFGIGYTDTQYF TRBJ2-3 TRBV5-1
CASSRTRYNYEQYF TRBJ2-7 TRBV12-3/TRBV12-4
CASSLSRTSGTHPYNEQFF TRBJ2-1 TRBV7-6
CAGQGGGNTEAFF TRBJ1-1 TRBV20-1